Each of the 15 T cell receptor beta chains below was sequenced from the same sample in a study of T cells in Graves' hyperthyroidism and ophthalmopathy. There were TCR beta CDR3 regions amplified from RNA transcripts. HTBI primers were used for first-round RT-PCR of the TCR CDR3. TCRdb independently ran MiXCR on the multiplex PCR reads; one entry per CDR3 protein. Seen here are about 400,000 distinct CDR3 sequences, more than 13% observed once, and the top ten hold around 27%. Sequencing was carried out using blood. These receptors originate from a man aged 45-65 years with Graves' ophthalmopathy.

This clonotype was recorded at least ten times. This rearrangement joins TRBV27 to TRBJ2-7, with 8 bases that match TRBD1. Trimming at V came to 7 bases and at J to 2 bases, leaving 13 bases not matched to a gene. The germline V gene encodes CDR1 MNHEY and CDR2 SMNVEV (reference sequence). This CDR3 has 16 amino acids. The CDR3 sequence: CASNPTTWTGTYEQYF. The CDR3 DNA sequence: TGTGCCAGCAACCCCACGACGTGGACAGGGACCTACGAGCAGTACTTC.

This clonotype was found many times. The rearrangement links TRBV9 to TRBJ1-2; 8 bases match TRBD1. CDR1 SGDLS and CDR2 YYNGEE come from the germline V gene. J gave up 6 bases and V 6 bases, and 10 bases lay outside the gene matches. This CDR3 is built from 14 residues. The CDR3 sequence: CASNQGAGFNGYTF. Written as DNA, the CDR3 is TGTGCCAGCAACCAGGGGGCCGGGTTCAATGGCTACACCTTC.

This clonotype was counted many times. CDR3 protein: CASRTGGNTEAFF. The DNA of the CDR3 is TGTGCCAGCAGAACAGGGGGGAACACTGAAGCTTTCTTT. The rearrangement uses TRBV12-3 or TRBV12-4 and TRBJ1-1, with 8 bases that match TRBD1. V was clipped by 6 bases and J by 1 base; unmatched bases: 1. The CDR3 sequence is 13 residues long.

This sequence joins TRBV29-1 and TRBJ2-7, with 10 positions matching TRBD1. CDR1 is SQVTM, CDR2 ANQGSEA, per germline. The CDR3 length is 13 residues. The trim removed 7 bases at V and 5 bases at J, leaving 8 bases unmatched. For the CDR3, the DNA is TGCAGCGCTGGGGGGGACAGGGGACACGAGCAGTACTTC. Translating gives CSAGGDRGHEQYF.

The chain recombines TRBV20-1 with TRBJ1-3; D perhaps matches TRBD1 (5 bases). V was cut by 5 bases and J by 2 bases, with 13 bases left in between. This CDR3 comprises 14 residues. Germline V CDR1 and CDR2: DFQATT, SNEGSKA (reference sequence). This CDR3 reads CSAPWGGTGNTIYF. The CDR3 DNA is TGCAGTGCTCCTTGGGGGGGGACTGGAAACACCATATATTTT.

This clonotype appeared many times. V and J are TRBV11-1 and TRBJ2-1; TRBD2 agrees at 9 bases. The germline V gene encodes CDR1 SGHAT and CDR2 FQDESV (reference sequence). The V segment lost 4 bases and the J segment 1 base; nucleotides outside the gene matches: 5. The CDR3 length is 16 residues. In DNA form, the CDR3 reads TGTGCCAGCAGCTCGACTAGCGGCACGTCCTACAATGAGCAGTTCTTC. Translating it yields CASSSTSGTSYNEQFF.

CDR3 DNA: TGTGCCAGCAGTTTCCCCGGGACAGGATACTACGAGCAGTACTTC. Protein: CASSFPGTGYYEQYF. The chain joins TRBV12-3 or TRBV12-4 to TRBJ2-7; TRBD1 agrees at 8 bases. This CDR3 comprises 15 residues. V trimming: 3 bases; J trimming: 3 bases; junction bases outside the gene matches: 7.

At least ten counts were recorded for this clonotype. The chain has TRBV19 and TRBJ1-2, with D unresolved. The CDR3 is 12 amino acids. V gave up 2 bases and J gave up 8 bases, with 9 bases separating them. Per the germline V gene, CDR1 is LNHDA and CDR2 is SQIVND (reference sequence). The CDR3 DNA sequence: TGTGCCAGTAGTATAATCGGGAGCGGCTACACCTTC. It specifies CASSIIGSGYTF.

The chain joins TRBV4-1 to TRBJ2-1, with unresolved D. This CDR3 has 12 amino acids. With 5 bases removed from V and 5 bases from J, the gap between germline ends came to 7 bases. The V gene's germline CDR1 is MGHRA and CDR2 YSYEKL. The CDR3 DNA sequence: TGCGCCAGCAGCGTACACAACAATGAGCAGTTCTTC. It codes for CASSVHNNEQFF.

This clonotype was observed many times. The chain employs TRBV27 and TRBJ2-7; unclear D gene. Germline CDR1 is MNHEY and CDR2 is SMNVEV (reference sequence). The V end was cut by 3 bases, the J end by 2 bases, with 8 bases between. The CDR3 extends over 13 amino acids. The CDR3 loop reads CASSFSQAYEQYF. The CDR3 DNA is TGTGCCAGCAGTTTTAGCCAGGCCTACGAGCAGTACTTC.

This clonotype was picked up a small number of times. A much larger clone differs from this one at a single base, so this may be a read error. The chain uses TRBV20-1 and TRBJ2-7; weak D call: TRBD1 (6 bases). CDR1 DFQATT and CDR2 SNEGSKA come from the germline V gene (reference sequence). CDR3 length: 12 residues. Trimming cost V 4 bases and J 4 bases, with 11 bases left between them. The CDR3 nucleotides read TGCAGTGCTACACAGGGAAGGTACGAGCAGTACTTC. The encoded protein is CSATQGRYEQYF.

The sample holds many counts of this clonotype. The chain has TRBV6-1 and TRBJ1-4; the match to TRBD1 covers 8 bases. The germline V gene has CDR1 MNHNS and CDR2 SASEGT. This CDR3 has 16 residues. V lost 5 bases, J lost 5 bases, and 10 bases stayed unmatched. This chain's CDR3 is CASSYLPGTGNEKLFF. CDR3 sequence (DNA): TGTGCCAGCAGTTATCTCCCCGGGACAGGAAATGAAAAACTGTTTTTT.

A few counts support this clonotype. The chain combines TRBV7-9 with TRBJ1-1; D uncertain. CDR3 size: 13 residues. Trimming pared 1 base from V and 4 bases from J, leaving 7 bases between. Per the germline V gene, CDR1 is SEHNR and CDR2 is FQNEAQ (reference sequence). CDR3: CASSLEGVTEAFF. The CDR3 bases are TGTGCCAGCAGCTTAGAGGGAGTCACTGAAGCTTTCTTT.

The rearrangement joins TRBV29-1 to TRBJ2-5; tentative D call: TRBD2 (6 bases). Per germline, CDR1 SQVTM and CDR2 ANQGSEA. CDR3 length equals 14 residues. V was trimmed by 7 bases and J by 4 bases, leaving 19 bases between them. The CDR3 bases are TGCAGCGCCTCGGCCTTAGCGGTGATAGAGACCCAGTACTTC. This gives the protein CSASALAVIETQYF.

The genes are TRBV7-9 and TRBJ2-6; no firm D call. V was clipped by 3 bases and J by 2 bases, with 8 bases between them. The CDR3 extends over 15 amino acids. Germline CDR1 is SEHNR and CDR2 is FQNEAQ (reference sequence). CDR3 in amino acids: CASSLGAPGANVLTF. The CDR3 nucleotides are TGTGCCAGCAGCTTGGGCGCGCCTGGGGCCAACGTCCTGACTTTC. Complete variable domain (other parts from reference TRBV7-9 and TRBJ2-6): DTGVSQNPRHKITKRGQNVTFRCDPISEHNRLYWYRQTLGQGPEFLTYFQNEAQLEKSRLLSDRFSAERPKGSFSTLEIQRTEQGDSAMYLCASSLGAPGANVLTFGAGSRLTVL.